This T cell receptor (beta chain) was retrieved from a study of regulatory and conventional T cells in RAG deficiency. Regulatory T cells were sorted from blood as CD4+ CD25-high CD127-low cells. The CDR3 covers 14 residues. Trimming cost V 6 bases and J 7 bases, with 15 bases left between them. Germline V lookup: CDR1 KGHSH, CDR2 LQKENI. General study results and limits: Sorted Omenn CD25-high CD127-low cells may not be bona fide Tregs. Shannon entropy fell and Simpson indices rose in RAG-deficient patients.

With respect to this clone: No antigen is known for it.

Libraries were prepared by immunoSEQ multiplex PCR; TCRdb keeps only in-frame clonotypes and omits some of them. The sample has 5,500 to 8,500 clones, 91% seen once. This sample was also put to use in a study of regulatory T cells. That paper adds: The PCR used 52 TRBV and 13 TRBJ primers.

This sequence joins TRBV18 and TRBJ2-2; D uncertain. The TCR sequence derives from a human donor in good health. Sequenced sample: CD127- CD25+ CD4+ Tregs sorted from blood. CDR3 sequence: CASSPRVTDGELFF. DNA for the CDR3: TGTGCCAGCTCCCCTCGGGTAACGGACGGGGAGCTGTTTTTT. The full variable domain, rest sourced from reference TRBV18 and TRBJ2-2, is NAGVMQNPRHLVRRRGQEARLRCSPMKGHSHVYWYRQLPEEGLKFMVYLQKENIIDESGMPKERFSAEFPKEGPSILRIQQVVRGDSAAYFCASSPRVTDGELFFGEGSRLTVL.